This T cell receptor (beta chain) was captured in a study of vaccination effects on CD4 cells after COVID-19. Study overall: Each of a few convalescent patients underwent sampling at an early and a late point after vaccination. Post-vaccine samples followed the second dose by a median of 72 days. Study conclusions and caveats: Few convalescent patients were included, and no early post-infection timepoints were sampled.

Assay used: immunoSEQ multiplex PCR; TCRdb lists only in-frame clones, some missing. The data hold 40,000 to 45,000 clones, with 76% observed a single time. Worth noting for this clone: The antigen remains undetermined.

The CDR3 length is 18 residues. V was trimmed by 4 bases and J by 0 bases, leaving 16 bases between them. Germline assignment: CDR1 SGHTA and CDR2 FQGNSA. Having been cultured for around ten days, the cells underwent CD4+ T cell isolation. It was between March and December 2020 that the person had a SARS-CoV-2 infection confirmed by PCR. The vaccine given was either BNT162b2 or mRNA-1273, in two doses. Half the medium was replaced with IL-2 medium on days 3 and 7. The sample consisted of CD4+ T cells from PBMCs cultured without peptide, taken after COVID-19 vaccination. This chain links TRBV7-2 with TRBJ1-6; tentatively, D is TRBD1 (6 bases). The TCR sequence derives from a human donor who had a prior SARS-CoV-2 infection. For the CDR3, the DNA is TGTGCCAGCAGCTCACAGGGAAGGTTCCACTCCTATAATTCACCCCTCCACTTT. This translates into CASSSQGRFHSYNSPLHF.